This passage covers 17 T cell receptor beta chains from one sample sequenced in a study of molecular identifiers for immune sequencing clone quantification. Each CDR3 protein is one row after TCRdb ran MiXCR on the PCR reads. The table has 400,000 to 600,000 distinct CDR3 sequences, 20% to 25% seen once. The source material was naive CD8+ T cells from blood, with Jurkat cell RNA spiked in. Stated subset: FACS-sorted CD8+CD4-CCR7+CD45RA+ naive T cells. The origin of the receptors is a human donor in good health. Some libraries in this study had Jurkat cell RNA spiked in.

This sequence joins TRBV5-4 and TRBJ2-7; no firm D call. Germline-derived CDR1 and CDR2 are SGHNT and YYREEE (reference sequence). The CDR3 has 12 amino acids. Trimming left V 2 bases short and J 6 bases short, with 9 bases between. The DNA for the CDR3 is TGTGCCAGCAGCTTTGGCCAGACCGAGCAGTACTTC. This translates into CASSFGQTEQYF.

V is TRBV3-1 and J is TRBJ2-5; D may match TRBD1 or TRBD2 (5 bases each). With 4 bases removed from V and 2 bases from J, the gap between germline ends came to 20 bases. This CDR3 is built from 17 residues. The V gene's germline CDR1 is LGHDT and CDR2 YNNKEL (reference sequence). The CDR3 bases are TGTGCCAGCAGCCCCACGGGGCAGGTCGGGGCACAAGAGACCCAGTACTTC. It is translated as CASSPTGQVGAQETQYF.

The chain employs TRBV7-6 and TRBJ2-7, with D tentatively TRBD1 (6 bases). This CDR3 has 13 amino acids. Trimming took 5 bases from V and 4 from J, leaving 12 bases between them. Germline CDR1 is SGHVS and CDR2 is FNYEAQ. The CDR3 bases are TGTGCCAGCAGCCAGGCCGGACAGTACGAGCAGTACTTC. Residues: CASSQAGQYEQYF.

This clonotype has more than one count but fewer than ten. This sequence joins TRBV11-3 and TRBJ2-3; D is undetermined. The CDR3 consists of 14 residues. Trimming took 2 bases from V and 4 from J, leaving 10 bases between them. Germline CDR1 is SGHNT and CDR2 is YENEEA. Written as DNA, the CDR3 is TGTGCCAGCAGCTTAAATTCTAGACCAGATACGCAGTATTTT. It specifies CASSLNSRPDTQYF.

This clonotype was counted between two and nine times. V and J are TRBV15 and TRBJ2-3, with D possibly being TRBD2 (6 bases). Trimming removed 5 bases from V and 1 base from J, with 13 bases in between. This CDR3 has 15 amino acids. CDR1 is LNHNV and CDR2 is YYDKDF in the germline V gene (reference sequence). This chain's CDR3 is CATSGGTLGTDTQYF. The CDR3 bases are TGTGCCACCAGCGGCGGGACCTTGGGCACAGATACGCAGTATTTT.

This clonotype was seen only a few times. The V call is TRBV30, the J call TRBJ2-5, with 8 bases lining up with TRBD2. V was clipped by 0 bases and J by 5 bases; unmatched bases: 8. CDR1 GTSNPN and CDR2 SVGIG come from the germline V gene (reference sequence). The CDR3 is made up of 15 amino acids. CDR3 protein: CAWSVGAGGQETQYF. As DNA, the CDR3 is TGTGCCTGGAGTGTAGGGGCGGGAGGACAGGAGACCCAGTACTTC.

Turning to this clonotype: A read error may be the cause here, since a much bigger clone is one base away. The chain is built from TRBV20-1 and TRBJ2-7, with D hard to call. Germline CDR1 is DFQATT and CDR2 is SNEGSKA (reference sequence). The CDR3 is made up of 12 amino acids. DNA of the CDR3: TGCAGTGCTTATCGTGATTCCTACGAGCGGTACTTC. Encoded protein: CSAYRDSYERYF.

The CDR3 sequence is CASSPEPATRTGELFF. CDR3 coding DNA: TGCGCCAGCAGCCCAGAGCCGGCTACTCGCACCGGGGAGCTGTTTTTT. This chain joins TRBV4-1 and TRBJ2-2; D is undetermined. This CDR3 is 16 amino acids long. Germline lookup yields CDR1 MGHRA and CDR2 YSYEKL. The V gene lost 4 bases and the J gene lost 4 bases, with 16 bases spanning the gap.

To note about this clonotype: A much larger clonotype is one base distant, so this may be a read error. The chain is built from TRBV5-4 and TRBJ2-5; TRBD1 agrees at 11 bases. From germline, CDR1 is SGHNT and CDR2 YYREEE (reference sequence). This CDR3 has 17 residues. DNA of the CDR3: TGTGTCAGCAGTCAACTGGACAGGGGGCTGTCTGCAGAGACCCAGTACTTC. This encodes CVSSQLDRGLSAETQYF.

A note on this clonotype: With a much larger clone just one base away, this may be a read error. The CDR3 loop is CASSSLGTGGRETQYF. CDR3 nucleotide sequence: TGCGCCAGCAGCTCATTAGGTACAGGGGGACGCGAGACCCAGTACTTC. The chain combines TRBV5-1 with TRBJ2-5, with 8 positions matching TRBD1. V was clipped by 3 bases and J by 5 bases; unmatched bases: 12. The CDR3 runs to 16 residues. From germline, CDR1 is SGHRS and CDR2 YFSETQ.

This chain uses TRBV13 with TRBJ1-5; 8 bases are shared with TRBD1. Germline V gene sequence: CDR1 PRHDT, CDR2 FYEKMQ (reference sequence). The J segment lost 0 bases and the V segment lost 0 bases, leaving 1 base of the junction unmatched. The CDR3 spans 16 residues. CDR3 sequence (DNA): TGTGCCAGCAGCTTAGGGGGACAGGTTAGCAATCAGCCCCAGCATTTT. Translation gives CASSLGGQVSNQPQHF.

In this sample, this clonotype turned up many times. The chain is built from TRBV29-1 and TRBJ1-3; D is uncertain. Germline loops: CDR1 SQVTM, CDR2 ANQGSEA. CDR3 length: 11 residues. The V end was cut by 5 bases, the J end by 4 bases, with 6 bases between. The CDR3 nucleotides read TGCAGCGTTTCAAAGGGAAACACCATATATTTT. It codes for CSVSKGNTIYF.

This clonotype was observed a handful of times. The CDR3 region has the DNA TGTGCCAGCCTTAGAAACACTGAAGCTTTCTTT. Translated: CASLRNTEAFF. The genes are TRBV2 and TRBJ1-1; D is uncertain. Trimming left V 8 bases short and J 2 bases short, with 6 bases between. The CDR3 covers 11 residues. Germline V gene data show CDR1 as SNHLY and CDR2 as FYNNEI. Filled out from reference TRBV2 and TRBJ1-1, the complete variable domain reads EPEVTQTPSHQVTQMGQEVILRCVPISNHLYFYWYRQILGQKVEFLVSFYNNEISEKSEIFDDQFSVERPDGSNFTLKIRSTKLEDSAMYFCASLRNTEAFFGQGTRLTVV.

This clonotype appeared a few times. V usage is TRBV28 and J usage is TRBJ1-1, with unresolved D. Trimming pared 3 bases from V and 2 bases from J, leaving 10 bases between. Per the germline V gene, CDR1 is MDHEN and CDR2 is SYDVKM. The CDR3 spans 14 residues. As DNA, the CDR3 is TGTGCCAGCAGTTTTGGGTTGTCCAACACTGAAGCTTTCTTT. Translation: CASSFGLSNTEAFF.

This chain uses TRBV12-5 with TRBJ2-3; possibly TRBD1 or TRBD2 for D (6 bases each). Trimming left V 1 base short and J 6 bases short, with 14 bases between. The germline V gene has CDR1 LGHNT and CDR2 FRNRAP. CDR3 length: 15 amino acids. The CDR3 DNA reads as TGTGCTAGTGGTTTGGCATACGGGGGCAGGGATACGCAGTATTTT. This translates into CASGLAYGGRDTQYF.

This clonotype was picked up many times. J is TRBJ2-7 and V is TRBV28, with D perhaps matching TRBD2 (5 bases). This CDR3 is 15 amino acids long. Germline CDR1 reads MDHEN; CDR2 reads SYDVKM. The ends were cut back, 5 bases at V and 0 bases at J, with 14 bases in the middle. The CDR3 here is CASSPADGVSYEQYF. The CDR3 nucleotides are TGTGCCAGCAGTCCAGCGGACGGAGTCTCCTACGAGCAGTACTTC.

Comments on this clonotype: A much larger clone lies a single base off, so this may be a read error. The chain couples TRBV27 to TRBJ2-3; the D gene is possibly TRBD1 (5 bases). The better agreement between TRBJ1-5 and the DNA end casts doubt on the J call. Per the germline V gene, CDR1 is MNHEY and CDR2 is SMNVEV (reference sequence). The CDR3 consists of 17 residues. The CDR3 region has the DNA TGTGCCAGCAGTTTCAGTAGGGGACTGGGAGGAGAGAATACGCAGCATTTT. This encodes CASSFSRGLGGENTQHF.